This TCR beta chain was captured in a study of T cells in localized non-small cell lung cancer. Findings and limits, study-wide: Adjacent lung exhibited a median of about 57 among the 100 most abundant tumor clones. Only one tumor region went through sequencing, so heterogeneity may still be there. An association was observed between higher blood T cell density and longer overall survival. Tumor trailed uninvolved adjacent lung in T cell clonality, which peaked there.

Looked up from germline, CDR1 is SGDLS and CDR2 is YYNGEE. The CDR3 has 14 amino acids. Trimming removed 2 bases from V and 1 base from J, with 7 bases in between. Details on this clone: Its antigen is not known.

Profiling relied on immunoSEQ multiplex PCR, and the TCRdb table lists in-frame clones only, not all of them. The table includes tens of thousands of clones, roughly 80% detected once. This rearrangement joins TRBV9 to TRBJ2-1; the D gene is possibly TRBD2 (6 bases). Sequenced here: peripheral blood, sampled before any cancer treatment. The sequence derives from a male donor older than 55 with stage III squamous cell lung carcinoma. CDR3 protein: CASSVGGSYNEQFF. As DNA, the CDR3 is TGTGCCAGCAGCGTCGGGGGATCCTACAATGAGCAGTTCTTC.